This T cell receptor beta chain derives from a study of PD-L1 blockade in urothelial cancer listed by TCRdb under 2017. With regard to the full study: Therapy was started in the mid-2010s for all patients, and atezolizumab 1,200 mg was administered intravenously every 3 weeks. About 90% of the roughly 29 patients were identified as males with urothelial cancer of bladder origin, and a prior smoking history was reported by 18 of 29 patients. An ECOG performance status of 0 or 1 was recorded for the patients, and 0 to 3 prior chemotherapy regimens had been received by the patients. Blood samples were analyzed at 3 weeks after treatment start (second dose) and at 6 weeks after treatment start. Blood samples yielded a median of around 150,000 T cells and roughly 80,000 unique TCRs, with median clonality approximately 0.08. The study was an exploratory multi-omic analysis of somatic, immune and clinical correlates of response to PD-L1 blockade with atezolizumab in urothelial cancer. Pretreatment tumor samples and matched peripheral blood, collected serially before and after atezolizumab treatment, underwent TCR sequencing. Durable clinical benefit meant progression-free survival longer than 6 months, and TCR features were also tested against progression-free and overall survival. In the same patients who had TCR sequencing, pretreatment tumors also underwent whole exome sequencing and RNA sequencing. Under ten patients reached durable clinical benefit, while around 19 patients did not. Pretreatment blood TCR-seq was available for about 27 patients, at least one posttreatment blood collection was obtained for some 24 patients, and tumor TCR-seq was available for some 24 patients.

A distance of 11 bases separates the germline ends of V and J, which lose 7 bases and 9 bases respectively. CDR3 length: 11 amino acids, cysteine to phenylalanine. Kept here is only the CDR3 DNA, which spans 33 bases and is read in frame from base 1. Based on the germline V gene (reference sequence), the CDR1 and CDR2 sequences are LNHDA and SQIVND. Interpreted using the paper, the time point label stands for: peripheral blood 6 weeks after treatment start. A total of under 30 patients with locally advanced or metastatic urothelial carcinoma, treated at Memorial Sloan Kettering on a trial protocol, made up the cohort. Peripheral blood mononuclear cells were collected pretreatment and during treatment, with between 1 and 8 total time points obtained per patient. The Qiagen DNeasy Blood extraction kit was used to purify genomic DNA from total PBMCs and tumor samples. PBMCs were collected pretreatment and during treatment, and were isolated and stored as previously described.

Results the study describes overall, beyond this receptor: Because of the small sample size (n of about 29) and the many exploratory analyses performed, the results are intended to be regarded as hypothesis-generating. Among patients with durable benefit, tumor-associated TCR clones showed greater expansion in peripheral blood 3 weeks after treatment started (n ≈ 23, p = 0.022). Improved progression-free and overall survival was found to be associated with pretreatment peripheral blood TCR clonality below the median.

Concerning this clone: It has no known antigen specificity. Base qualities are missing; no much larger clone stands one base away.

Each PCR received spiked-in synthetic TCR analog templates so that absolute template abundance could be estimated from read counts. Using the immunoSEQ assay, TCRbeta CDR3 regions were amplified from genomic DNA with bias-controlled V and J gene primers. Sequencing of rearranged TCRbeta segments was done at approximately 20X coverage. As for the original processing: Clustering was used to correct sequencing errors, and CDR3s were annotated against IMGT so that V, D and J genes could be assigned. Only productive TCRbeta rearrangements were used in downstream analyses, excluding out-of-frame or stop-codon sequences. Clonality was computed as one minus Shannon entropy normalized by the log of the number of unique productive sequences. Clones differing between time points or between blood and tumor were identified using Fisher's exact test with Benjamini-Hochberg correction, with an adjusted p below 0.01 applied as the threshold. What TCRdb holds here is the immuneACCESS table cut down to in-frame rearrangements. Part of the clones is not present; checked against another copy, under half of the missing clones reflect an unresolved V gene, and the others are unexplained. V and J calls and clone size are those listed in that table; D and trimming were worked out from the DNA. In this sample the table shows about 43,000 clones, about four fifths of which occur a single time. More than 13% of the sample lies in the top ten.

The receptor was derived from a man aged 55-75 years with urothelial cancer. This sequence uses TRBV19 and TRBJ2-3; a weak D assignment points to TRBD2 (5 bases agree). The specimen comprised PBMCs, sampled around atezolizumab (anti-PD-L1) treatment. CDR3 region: CASNQEGTQYF. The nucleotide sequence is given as TGTGCCAGTAACCAAGAGGGCACGCAGTATTTT.